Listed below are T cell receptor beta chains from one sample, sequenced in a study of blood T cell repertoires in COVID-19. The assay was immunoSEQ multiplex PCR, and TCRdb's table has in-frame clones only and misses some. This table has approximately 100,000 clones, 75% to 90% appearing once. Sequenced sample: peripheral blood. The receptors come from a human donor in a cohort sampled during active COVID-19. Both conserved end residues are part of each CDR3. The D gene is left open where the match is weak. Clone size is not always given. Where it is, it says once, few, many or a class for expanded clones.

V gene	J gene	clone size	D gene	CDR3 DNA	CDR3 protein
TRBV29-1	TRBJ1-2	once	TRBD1	TGCAGCGTGCGACAGGGGGGGAGTTATGGCTACACCTTC	CSVRQGGSYGYTF
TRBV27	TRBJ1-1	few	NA	TGTGCCAGCAGTTTAAGGCAGGGGTTGGGCACTGAAGCTTTCTTT	CASSLRQGLGTEAFF
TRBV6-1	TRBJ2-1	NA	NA	TGTGCCAGCAGTGGAGGGCGGTTCAGCTCCTACAATGAGCAGTTCTTC	CASSGGRFSSYNEQFF
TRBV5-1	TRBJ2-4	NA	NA	TGCGCCAGCAGCCAAGGACTATCGTCGTCCAAAAACATTCAGTACTTC	CASSQGLSSSKNIQYF
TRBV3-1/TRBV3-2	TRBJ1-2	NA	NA	TGTGCCAGCAGCCAGGGGGGATGGGGCTATGGCTACACCTTC	CASSQGGWGYGYTF
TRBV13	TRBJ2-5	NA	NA	TGTGCCAGCAGCTCGTCTGGGCCTGAGGAGACCCAGTACTTC	CASSSSGPEETQYF
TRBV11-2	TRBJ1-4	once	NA	TGTGCCAGCAGCTCCAGTCGCGAAAAACTGTTTTTT	CASSSSREKLFF
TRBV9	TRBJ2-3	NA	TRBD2	TGTGCCAGCAGCGTAGCTACGGGGGGGGCCGGGGCAGATACGCAGTATTTT	CASSVATGGAGADTQYF
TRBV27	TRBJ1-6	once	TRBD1	TGTGCCAGCAGTTTATCCCCGGCCAGGGGGCTTGCCAATTCACCCCTCCACTTT	CASSLSPARGLANSPLHF
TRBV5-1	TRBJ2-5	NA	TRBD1	TGCGCCAGCAGCAATACATTGGGACAGGGGATCAGGGAGACCCAGTACTTC	CASSNTLGQGIRETQYF
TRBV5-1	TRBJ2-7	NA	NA	TGCGCCAGCAGCTTGGCCGTTGGGACACGGAGCTCCTACGAGCAGTACTTC	CASSLAVGTRSSYEQYF
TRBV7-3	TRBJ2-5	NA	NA	TGTGCCAGCAGCTTAAAATTCGGGGAGACCCAGTACTTC	CASSLKFGETQYF
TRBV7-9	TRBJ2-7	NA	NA	TGTGCCAGCAGCTACCGTGGTGGGGACTCCAGCGGAGTGCAGTACTTC	CASSYRGGDSSGVQYF
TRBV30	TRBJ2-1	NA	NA	TGTGCCTGTTATGAACTCTCCTACAATGAGCAGTTCTTC	CACYELSYNEQFF
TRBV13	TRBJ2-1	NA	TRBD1	TGTGCCAGCAGCCCCTACAGGGGTCCGAGCAATGAGCAGTTCTTC	CASSPYRGPSNEQFF
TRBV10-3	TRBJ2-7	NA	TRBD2	TGTGCCATCAGAGGACGGGAGGATGGCCACGAGCAGTACTTC	CAIRGREDGHEQYF
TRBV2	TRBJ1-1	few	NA	TGTGCCAGCAGCAGGGTAACTGAAGCTTTCTTT	CASSRVTEAFF
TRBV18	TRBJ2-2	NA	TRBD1	TGTGCCAGCTCTCTCGGGACAGCGAACACCGGGGAGCTGTTTTTT	CASSLGTANTGELFF
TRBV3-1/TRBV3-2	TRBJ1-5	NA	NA	TGTGCCAGCAGCCAAGACCCGACAGGTCTCGATCAGCCCCAGCATTTT	CASSQDPTGLDQPQHF
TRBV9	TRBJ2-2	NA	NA	TGTGCCAGCAGCGTAACGTGGGGGGACTCGAACACCGGGGAGCTGTTTTTT	CASSVTWGDSNTGELFF
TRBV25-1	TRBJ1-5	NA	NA	TGTGCCAGCCAATCCAGGGCGAGCAATCAGCCCCAGCATTTT	CASQSRASNQPQHF
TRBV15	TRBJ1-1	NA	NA	TGTGCCACCAGCTCCCGCGCCCCGATTCGTGAAGCTTTCTTT	CATSSRAPIREAFF
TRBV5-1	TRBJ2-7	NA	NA	TGCGCCAGCAGCTTGTGGGGAGAGAGGGAGCAGTACTTC	CASSLWGEREQYF
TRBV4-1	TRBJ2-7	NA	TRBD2	TGCGCCAGCAGCCAAGAGGCCACAGGTGGGACTACCTACGAGCAGTACTTC	CASSQEATGGTTYEQYF
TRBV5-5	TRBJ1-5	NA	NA	TGTGCCAGCAGCTTGTCGGGGTTGGCCCAGCATTTT	CASSLSGLAQHF
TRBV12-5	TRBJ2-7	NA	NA	TGTGCTAGTCGCCCGGTATGGGGGGACAGCTCCTACGAGCAGTACTTC	CASRPVWGDSSYEQYF
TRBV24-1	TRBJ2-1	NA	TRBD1	TGTGCCACCAACCCCGGGACAGGGGGGAATGAGCAGTTCTTC	CATNPGTGGNEQFF